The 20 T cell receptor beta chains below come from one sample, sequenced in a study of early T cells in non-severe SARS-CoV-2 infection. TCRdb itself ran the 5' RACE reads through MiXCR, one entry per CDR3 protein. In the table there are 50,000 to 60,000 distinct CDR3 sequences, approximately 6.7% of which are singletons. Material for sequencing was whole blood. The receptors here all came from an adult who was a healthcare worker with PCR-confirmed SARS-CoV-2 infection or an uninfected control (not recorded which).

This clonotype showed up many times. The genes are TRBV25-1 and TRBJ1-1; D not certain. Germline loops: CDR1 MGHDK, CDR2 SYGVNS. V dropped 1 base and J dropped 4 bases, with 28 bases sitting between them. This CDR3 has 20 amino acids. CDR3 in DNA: TGTGCCAGCAGTGAATTTTTTTTTGGGCAGGCCGCCCGGACGGGCACTGAAGCTTTCTTT. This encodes CASSEFFFGQAARTGTEAFF.

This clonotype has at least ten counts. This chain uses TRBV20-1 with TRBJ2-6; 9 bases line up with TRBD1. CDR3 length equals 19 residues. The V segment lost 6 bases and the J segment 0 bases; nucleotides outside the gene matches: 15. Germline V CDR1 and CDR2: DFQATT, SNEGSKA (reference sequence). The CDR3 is CSAKPPGTGTLSGANVLTF. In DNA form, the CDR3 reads TGCAGTGCCAAGCCCCCAGGGACAGGGACCCTCTCTGGGGCCAACGTCCTGACTTTC.

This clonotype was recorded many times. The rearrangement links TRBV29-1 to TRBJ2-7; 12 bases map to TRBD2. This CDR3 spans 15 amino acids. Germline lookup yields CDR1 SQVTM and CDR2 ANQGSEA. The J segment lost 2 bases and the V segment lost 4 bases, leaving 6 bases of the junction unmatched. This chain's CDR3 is CSVAVGLAGTYEQYF. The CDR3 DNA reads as TGCAGCGTTGCGGTGGGACTAGCGGGTACCTACGAGCAGTACTTC.

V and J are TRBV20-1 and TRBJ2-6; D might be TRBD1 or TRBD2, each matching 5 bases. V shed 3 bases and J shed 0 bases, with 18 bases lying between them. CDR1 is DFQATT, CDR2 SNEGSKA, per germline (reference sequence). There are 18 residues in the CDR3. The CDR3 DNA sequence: TGCAGTGCTAGCCCGCGGAGGCAGGGAAGCTCTGGGGCCAACGTCCTGACTTTC. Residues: CSASPRRQGSSGANVLTF.

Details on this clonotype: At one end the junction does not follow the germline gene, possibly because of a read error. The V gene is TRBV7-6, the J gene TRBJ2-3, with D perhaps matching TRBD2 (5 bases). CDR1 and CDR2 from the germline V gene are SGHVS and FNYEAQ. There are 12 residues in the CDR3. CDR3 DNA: TGTGTCAGCAGCGGACGCACAGATACGCAGTATTTT. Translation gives CVSSGRTDTQYF. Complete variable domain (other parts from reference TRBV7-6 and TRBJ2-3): GAGVSQSPRYKVTKRGQDVALRCDPISGHVSLYWYRQALGQGPEFLTYFNYEAQQDKSGLPNDRFSAERPEGSISTLTIQRTEQRDSAMYRCVSSGRTDTQYFGPGTRLTVL.

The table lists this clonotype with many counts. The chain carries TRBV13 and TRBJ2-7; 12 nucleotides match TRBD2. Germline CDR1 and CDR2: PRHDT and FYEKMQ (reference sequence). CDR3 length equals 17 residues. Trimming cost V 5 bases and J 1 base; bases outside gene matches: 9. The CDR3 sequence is CASSPGLAGNGSYEQYF. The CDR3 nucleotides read TGTGCCAGCAGCCCTGGACTAGCGGGGAACGGGTCCTACGAGCAGTACTTC.

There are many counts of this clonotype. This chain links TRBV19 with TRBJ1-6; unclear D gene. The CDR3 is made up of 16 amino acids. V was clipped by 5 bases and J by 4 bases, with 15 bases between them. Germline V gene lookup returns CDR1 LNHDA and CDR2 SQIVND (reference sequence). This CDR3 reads CASSGAASVYNSPLHF. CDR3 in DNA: TGTGCCAGTAGTGGTGCGGCGTCCGTTTATAATTCACCCCTCCACTTT.

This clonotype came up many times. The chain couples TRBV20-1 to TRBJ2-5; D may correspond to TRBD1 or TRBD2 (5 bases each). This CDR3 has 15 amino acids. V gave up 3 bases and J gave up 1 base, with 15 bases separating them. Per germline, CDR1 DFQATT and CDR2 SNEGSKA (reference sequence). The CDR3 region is CSARPGRKSQETQYF. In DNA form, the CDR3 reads TGCAGTGCTAGGCCGGGACGGAAAAGCCAAGAGACCCAGTACTTC.

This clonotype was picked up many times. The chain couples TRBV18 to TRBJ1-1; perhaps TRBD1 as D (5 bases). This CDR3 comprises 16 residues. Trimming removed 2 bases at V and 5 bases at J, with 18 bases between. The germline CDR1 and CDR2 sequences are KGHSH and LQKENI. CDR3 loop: CASSPSGRAGWTEAFF. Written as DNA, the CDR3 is TGTGCCAGCTCACCATCGGGTAGGGCAGGGTGGACTGAAGCTTTCTTT.

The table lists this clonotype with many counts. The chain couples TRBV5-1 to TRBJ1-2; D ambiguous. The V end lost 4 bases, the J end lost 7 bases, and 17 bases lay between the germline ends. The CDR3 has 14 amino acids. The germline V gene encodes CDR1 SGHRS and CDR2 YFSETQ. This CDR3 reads CASSQTGPQSGYTF. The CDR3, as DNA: TGCGCCAGCAGCCAAACGGGCCCTCAGAGTGGCTACACCTTC.

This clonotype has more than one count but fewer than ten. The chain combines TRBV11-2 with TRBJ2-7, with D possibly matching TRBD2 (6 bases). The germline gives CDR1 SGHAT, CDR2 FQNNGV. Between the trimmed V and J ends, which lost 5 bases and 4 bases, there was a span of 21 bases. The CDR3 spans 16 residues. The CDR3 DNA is TGTGCCAGCAGCCCCCCCTCGAGTAGCGGCGTTTACGAGCAGTACTTC. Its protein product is CASSPPSSSGVYEQYF.

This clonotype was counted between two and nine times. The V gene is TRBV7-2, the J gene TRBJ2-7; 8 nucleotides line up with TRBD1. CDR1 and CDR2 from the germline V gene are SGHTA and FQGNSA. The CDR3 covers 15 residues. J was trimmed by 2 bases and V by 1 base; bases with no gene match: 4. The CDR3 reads CASSLGRTGPYEQYF. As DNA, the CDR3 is TGTGCCAGCAGCTTAGGTCGGACAGGGCCCTACGAGCAGTACTTC.

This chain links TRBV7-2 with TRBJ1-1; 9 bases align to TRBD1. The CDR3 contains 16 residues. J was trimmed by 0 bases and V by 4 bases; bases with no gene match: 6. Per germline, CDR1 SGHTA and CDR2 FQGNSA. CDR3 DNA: TGTGCCAGCAGCTGGAGACAGGGGGAGGTGAACACTGAAGCTTTCTTT. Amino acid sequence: CASSWRQGEVNTEAFF.

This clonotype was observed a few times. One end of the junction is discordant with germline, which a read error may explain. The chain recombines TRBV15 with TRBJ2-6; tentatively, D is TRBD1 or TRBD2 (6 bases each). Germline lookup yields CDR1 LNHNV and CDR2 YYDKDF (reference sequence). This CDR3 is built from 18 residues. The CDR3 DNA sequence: TGTGCCACCAGCATTAAGGGGGGATCCATCTCTGGGGCCAACGTCCTGATTTTC. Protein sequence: CATSIKGGSISGANVLIF.

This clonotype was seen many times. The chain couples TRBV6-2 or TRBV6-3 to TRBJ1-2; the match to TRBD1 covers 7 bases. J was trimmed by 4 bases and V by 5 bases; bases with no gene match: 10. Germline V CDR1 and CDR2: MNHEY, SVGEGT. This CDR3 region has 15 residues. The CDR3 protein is CASSPQTGRSYGYTF. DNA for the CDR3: TGTGCCAGCAGTCCTCAGACAGGGAGGTCCTATGGCTACACCTTC.

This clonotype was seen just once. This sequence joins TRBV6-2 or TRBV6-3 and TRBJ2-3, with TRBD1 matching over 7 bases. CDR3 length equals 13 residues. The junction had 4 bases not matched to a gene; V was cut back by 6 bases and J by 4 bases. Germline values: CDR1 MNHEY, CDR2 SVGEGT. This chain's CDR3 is CASSNRGPDTQYF. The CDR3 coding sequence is TGTGCCAGCAGCAACAGGGGTCCAGATACGCAGTATTTT.

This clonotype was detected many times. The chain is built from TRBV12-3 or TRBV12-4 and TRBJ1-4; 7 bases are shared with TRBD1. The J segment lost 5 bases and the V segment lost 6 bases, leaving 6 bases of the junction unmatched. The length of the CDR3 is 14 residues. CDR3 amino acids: CASRATGANEKLFF. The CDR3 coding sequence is TGTGCCAGCAGGGCTACAGGGGCGAATGAAAAACTGTTTTTT.

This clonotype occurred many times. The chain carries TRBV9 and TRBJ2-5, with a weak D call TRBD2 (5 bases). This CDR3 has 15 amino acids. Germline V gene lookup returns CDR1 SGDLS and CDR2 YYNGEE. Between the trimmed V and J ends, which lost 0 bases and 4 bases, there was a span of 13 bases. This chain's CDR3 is CASSVDTMTTETQYF. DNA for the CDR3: TGTGCCAGCAGCGTAGATACCATGACTACAGAGACCCAGTACTTC.

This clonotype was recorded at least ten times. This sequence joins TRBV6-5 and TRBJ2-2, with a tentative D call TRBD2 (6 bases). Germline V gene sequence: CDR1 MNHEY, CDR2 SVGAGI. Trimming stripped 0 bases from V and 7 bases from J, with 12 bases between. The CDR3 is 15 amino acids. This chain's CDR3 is CASSYSGGAGGELFF. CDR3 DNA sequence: TGTGCCAGCAGTTACTCTGGAGGGGCTGGCGGGGAGCTGTTTTTT.

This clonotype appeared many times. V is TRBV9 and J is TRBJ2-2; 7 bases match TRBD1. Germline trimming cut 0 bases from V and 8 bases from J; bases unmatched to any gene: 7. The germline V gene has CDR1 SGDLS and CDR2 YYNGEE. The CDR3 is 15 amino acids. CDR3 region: CASSVVGTASGELFF. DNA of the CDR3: TGTGCCAGCAGCGTAGTGGGGACAGCTAGTGGGGAGCTGTTTTTT.